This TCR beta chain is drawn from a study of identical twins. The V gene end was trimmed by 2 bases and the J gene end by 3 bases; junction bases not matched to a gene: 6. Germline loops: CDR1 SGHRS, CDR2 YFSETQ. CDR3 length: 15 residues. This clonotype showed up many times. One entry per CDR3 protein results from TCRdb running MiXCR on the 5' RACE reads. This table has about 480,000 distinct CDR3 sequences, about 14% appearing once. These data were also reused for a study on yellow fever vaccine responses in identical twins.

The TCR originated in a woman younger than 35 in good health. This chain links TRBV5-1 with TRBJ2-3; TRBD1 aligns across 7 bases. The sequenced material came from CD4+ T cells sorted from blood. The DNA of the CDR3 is TGCGCCAGCAGCTTTAAGGCACAGGGGACAGATACGCAGTATTTT. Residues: CASSFKAQGTDTQYF.